Below are 18 T cell receptor beta chains sequenced from a single sample in a study of CD8 T cells in ankylosing spondylitis. Study conclusions and caveats: What appeared characteristic of ankylosing spondylitis blood was a TCR beta motif of fewer than ten highly homologous variants.

TCRdb re-derived calls from the 5' RACE reads in MiXCR, one entry per CDR3 protein. This sample has 670,000 or so distinct CDR3 sequences, with around 17% found just once. Antigens of these TCRs are unknown. The sequenced material came from blood, either unsorted or a sorted T cell fraction (not recorded which). The source is a male donor with ankylosing spondylitis.

Ten or more counts support this clonotype. This chain joins TRBV5-1 and TRBJ1-4; TRBD1 might be the D (6 bases). V shed 0 bases and J shed 0 bases, with 12 bases lying between them. The CDR3 runs to 17 residues. CDR1 is SGHRS and CDR2 is YFSETQ in the germline V gene. The CDR3 loop reads CASSLGQAASTNEKLFF. DNA of the CDR3: TGCGCCAGCAGCTTGGGACAGGCAGCCTCAACTAATGAAAAACTGTTTTTT.

The V call is TRBV5-1, the J call TRBJ1-3; D is possibly TRBD1 (6 bases). Germline values: CDR1 SGHRS, CDR2 YFSETQ. This CDR3 is built from 15 residues. Trimming took 4 bases from V and 0 from J, leaving 11 bases between them. The DNA of the CDR3 is TGCGCCAGCAGCCCAGGGACACACTCTGGAAACACCATATATTTT. Translated, it gives CASSPGTHSGNTIYF.

The CDR3 DNA follows: TGCAGTGCTAGAGATACGGCAGGAAAAAATTCACCCCTCCACTTT. Its translation is CSARDTAGKNSPLHF. V usage is TRBV20-1 and J usage is TRBJ1-6; D remains ambiguous. Germline CDR1 is DFQATT and CDR2 is SNEGSKA (reference sequence). The CDR3 is 15 residues long. Trimming cost V 0 bases and J 7 bases, with 13 bases left between them.

The gene calls are TRBV7-2 and TRBJ1-2; D unclear. CDR1 is SGHTA, CDR2 FQGNSA, per germline. Trimming took off 1 base at V and 5 bases at J, with 14 bases between the two ends. The CDR3 is 15 amino acids. CDR3 residues: CASSLVEGSAYGYTF. The CDR3 bases are TGTGCCAGCAGCTTAGTCGAGGGTTCAGCTTATGGCTACACCTTC.

This clonotype was seen at least ten times. The chain recombines TRBV6-1 with TRBJ2-4; 12 nucleotides match TRBD1. Trimming cost V 6 bases and J 6 bases; bases outside gene matches: 9. The germline CDR1 and CDR2 sequences are MNHNS and SASEGT. The CDR3 contains 16 residues. CDR3 coding DNA: TGTGCCAGCAGATCTCCGGGACAGGGGGCGGGAAACATTCAGTACTTC. Protein sequence: CASRSPGQGAGNIQYF.

This clonotype was seen more than once but under ten times. This chain uses TRBV6-1 with TRBJ1-1, with 7 nucleotides matching TRBD1. The CDR3 length is 16 residues. Germline CDR1 MNHNS, CDR2 SASEGT. The ends lost 5 bases at V and 5 bases at J; junction bases unmatched: 14. CDR3 sequence: CASSKDLKGAGTEAFF. The CDR3 coding sequence is TGTGCCAGCAGTAAGGACCTAAAGGGGGCCGGGACTGAAGCTTTCTTT.

The chain recombines TRBV20-1 with TRBJ2-7; D possibly corresponds to TRBD2 (6 bases). The CDR3 runs to 14 residues. Germline V lookup: CDR1 DFQATT, CDR2 SNEGSKA (reference sequence). Trimming removed 6 bases at V and 3 bases at J, with 18 bases between. The CDR3 DNA reads as TGCAGTGCCCCCCATGCCCAGGAGGGCTACGAGCAGTACTTC. It translates to CSAPHAQEGYEQYF.

This clonotype was picked up many times. The chain is built from TRBV15 and TRBJ2-5; TRBD1 matches at 7 bases. The J segment lost 4 bases and the V segment lost 4 bases, leaving 12 bases of the junction unmatched. This CDR3 region has 16 residues. Per the germline V gene, CDR1 is LNHNV and CDR2 is YYDKDF (reference sequence). Written as DNA, the CDR3 is TGTGCCACCAGCAACCAACCTAGACAGGGTGGAGAGACCCAGTACTTC. As protein: CATSNQPRQGGETQYF.

The chain employs TRBV5-1 and TRBJ2-3; 13 bases align to TRBD2. The germline V gene has CDR1 SGHRS and CDR2 YFSETQ. J was trimmed by 4 bases and V by 2 bases; bases with no gene match: 4. The CDR3 is 16 residues long. The CDR3 bases are TGCGCCAGCAGCTTTGGACTAGCGGGAGCAGCAGATACGCAGTATTTT. Its protein is CASSFGLAGAADTQYF.

This clonotype has a handful of counts. V and J are TRBV5-1 and TRBJ2-7, with 10 nucleotides matching TRBD2. V was clipped by 4 bases and J by 3 bases; unmatched bases: 13. The CDR3 consists of 17 residues. Germline CDR1 is SGHRS and CDR2 is YFSETQ. The CDR3 coding sequence is TGCGCCAGCAGCCTCGGACAGCCCGGGACTAGCGACTACGAGCAGTACTTC. This encodes CASSLGQPGTSDYEQYF.

This clonotype was observed many times. The chain combines TRBV10-3 with TRBJ2-5; D unresolved. V was pared by 1 base and J by 3 bases, with 6 bases between. Germline CDR1 and CDR2: ENHRY and SYGVKD. The CDR3 contains 13 residues. The CDR3 is CAISEWGKETQYF. The CDR3 coding sequence is TGTGCCATCAGTGAGTGGGGTAAAGAGACCCAGTACTTC.

The rearrangement uses TRBV30 and TRBJ2-1, with TRBD2 identical over 15 bases. V shed 5 bases, J shed 1 base, and the junction held 3 bases outside the gene matches. Per germline, CDR1 GTSNPN and CDR2 SVGIG (reference sequence). The CDR3 is 16 amino acids. The CDR3 reads CAWGTSGGYSYNEQFF. DNA of the CDR3: TGTGCCTGGGGGACTAGCGGGGGGTATTCCTACAATGAGCAGTTCTTC. The entire variable domain, with the rest obtained from reference TRBV30 and TRBJ2-1, is as follows: SQTIHQWPATLVQPVGSPLSLECTVEGTSNPNLYWYRQAAGRGLQLLFYSVGIGQISSEVPQNLSASRPQDRQFILSSKKLLLSDSGFYLCAWGTSGGYSYNEQFFGPGTRLTVL.

This clonotype showed up many times. The genes are TRBV9 and TRBJ1-2, with TRBD1 matching over 10 bases. This CDR3 contains 13 residues. CDR1 is SGDLS and CDR2 is YYNGEE in the germline V gene. V lost 2 bases to trimming and J lost 5 bases; unmatched junction nucleotides: 0. The CDR3 coding sequence is TGTGCCAGCAGCGTGGGACAGGGGTATGGCTACACCTTC. Its translation: CASSVGQGYGYTF.

This clonotype was seen only a few times. The gene calls are TRBV20-1 and TRBJ2-3, with TRBD2 matching over 11 bases. This CDR3 is built from 17 residues. Germline assignment: CDR1 DFQATT and CDR2 SNEGSKA (reference sequence). Trimming at V came to 1 base and at J to 0 bases, leaving 6 bases not matched to a gene. The DNA for the CDR3 is TGCAGTGCTAGAGTGGCCCGGACTAGCGGGAGCACAGATACGCAGTATTTT. It specifies CSARVARTSGSTDTQYF.

This clonotype was seen more than once but under ten times. The chain is built from TRBV4-3 and TRBJ2-2, with D perhaps TRBD1 (6 bases). The CDR3 extends over 16 amino acids. Trimming stripped 0 bases from V and 4 bases from J, with 12 bases between. CDR1 LGHNA and CDR2 YSLEER come from the germline V gene. In nucleotides, the CDR3 is TGCGCCAGCAGCCAAGACAGGGGCCCTAGCACCGGGGAGCTGTTTTTT. This sequence encodes CASSQDRGPSTGELFF.

The chain couples TRBV12-3 or TRBV12-4 to TRBJ1-5, with 10 bases fitting TRBD1. The CDR3 sequence is 14 residues long. V dropped 7 bases and J dropped 6; count of bases not matched to a gene: 6. The CDR3 sequence is CASTLGQGGQPQHF. CDR3 coding DNA: TGTGCCAGCACTCTCGGACAGGGGGGTCAGCCCCAGCATTTT.

This clonotype came up a few times. J is TRBJ1-5 and V is TRBV12-3 or TRBV12-4; 7 bases align to TRBD1. The CDR3 runs 15 residues. With V trimmed by 2 bases and J by 3 bases, 4 bases remained unmatched. CDR3: CASSLTGEANQPQHF. CDR3 DNA sequence: TGTGCCAGCAGTTTAACAGGGGAGGCCAATCAGCCCCAGCATTTT.

The chain joins TRBV29-1 to TRBJ1-2, with 10 bases that match TRBD1. The V gene end was trimmed by 4 bases and the J gene end by 8 bases; junction bases not matched to a gene: 19. Germline values: CDR1 SQVTM, CDR2 ANQGSEA. This CDR3 is 17 amino acids long. The DNA of the CDR3 is TGCAGCGTTGGCCTGCCCTTCTCGACAGGGGGCTTCTTAGGCTACACCTTC. It specifies CSVGLPFSTGGFLGYTF.